The 27 T cell receptor beta chains presented below share a single source sample, sequenced in a study of tumor-infiltrating lymphocytes in primary liver carcinoma. Out of unsorted whole blood came the blood RNA, and germline DNA was extracted as well. With around 500 ng total RNA as template and a constant-region primer, TCR beta cDNA was made. Amplification in three nested multiplex PCR rounds with slightly modified ARM-PCR gave rise to TCR beta libraries. Use of TRBV1-TRBV30 forward primers with a C-beta reverse primer characterized the first two PCR rounds, which lasted about 10 cycles each. Each CDR3 protein is one row after TCRdb ran MiXCR on the multiplex PCR reads. The table has 180,000 or so distinct CDR3 sequences, less than 65% seen once. Sequencing was carried out using peripheral blood. The source of these receptors is a man aged 35-49 years with primary liver carcinoma and hepatitis B virus infection.

V is TRBV11-2 and J is TRBJ2-5, with D possibly matching TRBD2 (6 bases). The V gene lost 5 bases and the J gene lost 5 bases, with 15 bases spanning the gap. The germline CDR1 and CDR2 sequences are SGHAT and FQNNGV. This CDR3 is built from 14 residues. Here the CDR3 reads CASSPRGTVETQYF. CDR3 bases: TGTGCCAGCAGCCCACGGGGGACGGTGGAGACCCAGTACTTC.

This clonotype was counted once. This sequence joins TRBV6-6 and TRBJ2-7; 14 nucleotides align to TRBD2. Losses at the gene ends were 10 bases for V and 5 bases for J; bases not matched to a gene: 16. The CDR3 covers 17 residues. Per the germline V gene, CDR1 is MNHNY and CDR2 is SVGAGI (reference sequence). The CDR3 reads CANNPQGTSGRGHEQYF. The CDR3 DNA reads TGTGCCAACAATCCCCAAGGGACTAGCGGGAGAGGCCACGAGCAGTACTTC.

The chain joins TRBV29-1 to TRBJ1-2; D not resolved. V was clipped by 3 bases and J by 6 bases, with 14 bases between them. Per germline, CDR1 SQVTM and CDR2 ANQGSEA. CDR3 size: 13 residues. CDR3 nucleotides: TGCAGCGTTGATAAGGGAGCCTTCCATGGCTACACCTTC. Amino acids: CSVDKGAFHGYTF.

This clonotype was detected only once. This CDR3 is missing its conserved last phenylalanine or tryptophan, likely due to a read error. The DNA is left out, because the CDR3 cannot be placed on it with certainty; the CDR3 is given as TCRdb lists it. This chain uses TRBV19 with TRBJ2-2; no check of the table's D call, TRBD2, against the DNA was made. From its first to its last residue, the CDR3 has 14 amino acids. Per germline, CDR1 LNHDA and CDR2 SQIVND (reference sequence). The CDR3 loop is CASSAGLVGGELYS.

This clonotype has a single count. The gene calls are TRBV6-5 and TRBJ1-2, with D possibly TRBD1 on 5 matching bases. The CDR3 extends over 15 amino acids. V shed 5 bases and J shed 5 bases, with 18 bases lying between them. CDR1 and CDR2 from the germline V gene are MNHEY and SVGAGI. Written as DNA, the CDR3 is TGTGCCAGCAGTACCTATGGGGCCGGGGAATATGGCTACACCTTC. Translation: CASSTYGAGEYGYTF.

This clonotype was observed once. The chain couples TRBV28 to TRBJ2-7, with D tentatively TRBD1 (6 bases). This CDR3 has 14 residues. Trimming removed 6 bases at V and 2 bases at J, with 14 bases between. CDR1 and CDR2 (germline): MDHEN, SYDVKM. CDR3 protein: CASRLAGDTYEQYF. In DNA form, the CDR3 reads TGTGCCAGCAGGTTGGCAGGGGACACCTACGAGCAGTACTTC.

Comments on this clonotype: The junction departs from the called germline gene at one end, perhaps through a read error. The chain joins TRBV11-2 to TRBJ2-3; 11 nucleotides agree with TRBD2. Germline V lookup: CDR1 SGHAT, CDR2 FQNNGV. The CDR3 has 15 amino acids. The CDR3 region has the DNA TGTGCCAGCAACAGACTAGCGGGAATTGATCATACACAGTATTTT. Amino acid sequence: CASNRLAGIDHTQYF. The full variable domain, rest sourced from reference TRBV11-2 and TRBJ2-3, is EAGVAQSPRYKIIEKRQSVAFWCNPISGHATLYWYQQILGQGPKLLIQFQNNGVVDDSQLPKDRFSAERLKGVDSTLKIQPAKLEDSAVYLCASNRLAGIDHTQYFGPGTRLTVL.

This clonotype was observed at least ten times. This sequence joins TRBV11-2 and TRBJ2-3; D unclear. In germline, CDR1 is SGHAT, CDR2 FQNNGV. The V and J ends lost 5 bases and 0 bases respectively, with 6 bases between them. CDR3 length equals 13 residues. In nucleotides, the CDR3 is TGTGCCAGCAGCCCGCAGAGCACAGATACGCAGTATTTT. Its translation: CASSPQSTDTQYF.

This clonotype was observed many times. CDR3: CASSQQGANAEAFF. The CDR3 region has the DNA TGTGCCAGCAGCCAGCAGGGGGCCAACGCTGAAGCTTTCTTT. The chain links TRBV11-2 to TRBJ1-1; 8 bases fit TRBD1. With 5 bases clipped from V and 6 bases from J, the junction kept 8 bases outside the gene matches. The CDR3 runs 14 residues. Germline V lookup: CDR1 SGHAT, CDR2 FQNNGV.

The chain employs TRBV28 and TRBJ2-2; 7 positions match TRBD1. V shed 2 bases, J shed 0 bases, and the junction held 3 bases outside the gene matches. Germline V lookup: CDR1 MDHEN, CDR2 SYDVKM. The length of the CDR3 is 16 residues. The CDR3 loop is CASSLQGEPNTGELFF. The CDR3 bases are TGTGCCAGCAGTTTACAGGGGGAACCGAACACCGGGGAGCTGTTTTTT.

The count of this clonotype is one. The rearrangement links TRBV6-5 to TRBJ1-5, with no clear D. Per the germline V gene, CDR1 is MNHEY and CDR2 is SVGAGI. V shed 6 bases and J shed 1 base, with 16 bases lying between them. This CDR3 is built from 16 residues. CDR3 in amino acids: CASSPFITGSNQPQHF. In nucleotides, the CDR3 is TGTGCCAGCAGCCCCTTCATAACGGGCAGCAATCAGCCCCAGCATTTT.

This clonotype was counted many times. The V gene is TRBV11-2, the J gene TRBJ2-7; D gene ambiguous. The CDR3 contains 14 residues. Germline V lookup: CDR1 SGHAT, CDR2 FQNNGV. V was clipped by 4 bases and J by 1 base, with 11 bases between them. CDR3 region: CASSSQISSYEQYF. The CDR3, as DNA: TGTGCCAGCAGCTCGCAGATCTCTTCCTACGAGCAGTACTTC.

Turning to this clonotype: Lacking the conserved final phenylalanine or tryptophan, this CDR3 likely reflects a read error. The DNA is omitted, as the CDR3 cannot be located on it reliably, and the CDR3 follows TCRdb's listing. The rearrangement joins TRBV11-2 to TRBJ2-7. Germline values: CDR1 SGHAT, CDR2 FQNNGV. The CDR3 is 13 residues long, counting both termini. The CDR3 region is CASSLLITREQYS.

The table lists this clonotype with a count of one. A read error may explain this, as a much larger clone is one base away. The rearrangement uses TRBV6-6 and TRBJ2-7, with D maybe TRBD2 (5 bases). Germline V CDR1 and CDR2: MNHNY, SVGAGI (reference sequence). The CDR3 length is 12 residues. The CDR3 protein is CDSSFPEGEQYF. CDR3 nucleotide sequence: TGTGACAGCAGTTTCCCAGAGGGTGAGCAGTACTTC.

The chain couples TRBV12-3 or TRBV12-4 to TRBJ2-7; D is ambiguous. V was trimmed by 1 base and J by 5 bases, leaving 9 bases between them. This CDR3 spans 13 amino acids. DNA of the CDR3: TGTGCCAGCAGTTTAGGGCCTATTAACGAGCAGTACTTC. It translates to CASSLGPINEQYF.

The count of this clonotype is one. A junction boundary mismatches the germline segment, possibly from a read error. This rearrangement joins TRBV5-1 to TRBJ2-7; D unclear. This CDR3 is built from 15 residues. CDR1 SGHRS and CDR2 YFSETQ come from the germline V gene. This CDR3 is CTSSPSTLLVGDQYF. The CDR3 nucleotides are TGCACCAGCAGCCCCTCGACCCTACTGGTGGGCGATCAGTACTTC.

This clonotype has a handful of counts. J is TRBJ2-7 and V is TRBV29-1; D may be TRBD1 or TRBD2 (5 bases each). Germline values: CDR1 SQVTM, CDR2 ANQGSEA. This CDR3 has 13 residues. Between the trimmed V and J ends, which lost 3 bases and 3 bases, there was a span of 12 bases. In DNA, the CDR3 is TGCAGCGTTGAGCGGGCAGGGAACTACGAGCAGTACTTC. Translated: CSVERAGNYEQYF.

Concerning this clonotype: The germline gene is not matched at one end of the junction; a read error may be the cause. The chain carries TRBV11-2 and TRBJ1-6; D gene ambiguous. Per germline, CDR1 SGHAT and CDR2 FQNNGV. This CDR3 has 14 residues. CDR3: CTSSLVGYNSPVHF. CDR3 bases: TGTACCAGCAGCTTAGTAGGGTATAATTCACCCGTCCACTTT.

With regard to this clonotype: Its ends do not fully match the called genes, so a read error is possible. V is TRBV10-1 and J is TRBJ2-5; D is undetermined. From germline, CDR1 is WNHNN and CDR2 SYGVQD (reference sequence). The length of the CDR3 is 13 residues. The CDR3 DNA sequence: TGCGCCAGCAGTGGGCAGCTGCAAGATACCCAGTACTTC. Protein: CASSGQLQDTQYF.

For this clonotype: Since the CDR3 does not end with the conserved phenylalanine or tryptophan, this likely comes from a read error. V gene TRBV6-6 combines with J gene TRBJ1-5, with D possibly matching TRBD1 (6 bases). Germline CDR1 and CDR2: MNHNY and SVGAGI (reference sequence). V was cut by 2 bases and J by 2 bases, with 13 bases left in between. The CDR3 loop spans 16 amino acids. In DNA, the CDR3 is TGTGCCAGCAGTTACGTCCGGGACATTGGCAATCAGCCCCAGCATCTT. Amino acids: CASSYVRDIGNQPQHL.

This clonotype appeared many times. The rearrangement uses TRBV4-2 and TRBJ2-6; no reliable D call. Germline lookup yields CDR1 LGHNA and CDR2 YNFKEQ. V lost 0 bases to trimming and J lost 2 bases, with 14 bases between them. The CDR3 contains 18 residues. This chain's CDR3 is CASSQEIGMLPGANVLTF. CDR3 in DNA: TGTGCCAGCAGCCAAGAAATCGGTATGCTGCCTGGGGCCAACGTCCTGACTTTC.

At least ten counts were recorded for this clonotype. The chain is built from TRBV11-2 and TRBJ2-7; possible D gene TRBD1, 6 bases. V was trimmed by 1 base and J by 4 bases, leaving 8 bases between them. Germline V gives CDR1 SGHAT, CDR2 FQNNGV. The CDR3 is 13 amino acids. For the CDR3, the DNA is TGTGCCAGCAGCTTAGCACAGGGATACGAGCAGTACTTC. Its protein is CASSLAQGYEQYF.

About this clonotype itself: This sequence may be a read error, since a much larger clone differs from it by one base. The J gene is TRBJ1-2, the V gene TRBV29-1, with no clear D. Trimming stripped 4 bases from V and 4 bases from J, with 7 bases between. Germline assignment: CDR1 SQVTM and CDR2 ANQGSEA. The CDR3 has 11 amino acids. Here the CDR3 DNA reads TGCAGCGTTGGGACGCGCTATGGCTACACCTTC. Its protein is CSVGTRYGYTF.

On this clonotype: Its ends do not fully match the called genes, so a read error is possible. This chain joins TRBV11-1 and TRBJ2-4; D call uncertain. The length of the CDR3 is 17 residues. The germline gives CDR1 SGHAT, CDR2 FQDESV (reference sequence). The CDR3 nucleotides read TGTGTCAGCAGAGAAGGGTGGGTGTTTGGAACCAAAAACATTCAGTACTTC. Encoded protein: CVSREGWVFGTKNIQYF.

The chain combines TRBV30 with TRBJ2-7, with 11 bases that match TRBD2. The CDR3 is 17 residues long. CDR1 and CDR2 (germline): GTSNPN, SVGIG (reference sequence). The V gene end was trimmed by 5 bases and the J gene end by 3 bases; junction bases not matched to a gene: 15. The CDR3 here is CAWSVPITLAGGYEQYF. CDR3 sequence (DNA): TGTGCCTGGTCAGTACCTATTACTCTAGCGGGAGGCTACGAGCAGTACTTC.

This clonotype was seen a few times. V gene TRBV10-3 combines with J gene TRBJ2-1; tentative D call: TRBD2 (5 bases). The V and J ends lost 4 bases and 6 bases respectively, with 16 bases between them. The V gene's germline CDR1 is ENHRY and CDR2 SYGVKD. The CDR3 sequence is 15 residues long. CDR3 sequence: CAISGRSGPPNEQFF. The CDR3 bases are TGTGCCATCAGTGGTAGGAGCGGTCCCCCCAATGAGCAGTTCTTC.

This clonotype has ten or more counts. This rearrangement joins TRBV11-1 to TRBJ2-7; D possibly matches TRBD1 or TRBD2 (5 bases each). The V end was cut by 4 bases, the J end by 0 bases, with 7 bases between. There are 13 residues in the CDR3. Germline V lookup: CDR1 SGHAT, CDR2 FQDESV (reference sequence). CDR3 in DNA: TGTGCCAGCAGCTGGGGGTTCTCCTACGAGCAGTACTTC. Translating it yields CASSWGFSYEQYF.